Sequencing of this TCR beta chain was carried out in a study of blood T cells in healthy people across ages. As for the study in general: Using template switching, researchers captured about one barcoded beta molecule for each two T cells.

Russia was home to the donors, healthy Caucasian individuals aged about 6 to 90. Combining a sample-barcoded 5' primer with a J-beta primer mix, a second PCR ran for roughly 7 to 12 cycles. Every cDNA molecule bore a tag from a template-switch adaptor containing 12 random nucleotides. TCRdb re-called the 5' RACE reads through MiXCR, storing one row per CDR3 protein. The sample records about 700,000 distinct CDR3 sequences, approximately 29% being singletons. The trim removed 5 bases at V and 4 bases at J, leaving 16 bases unmatched. CDR3 length: 17 amino acids. The sequence came from a woman of 80 years or more in good health. Source material: blood. The rearrangement joins TRBV12-3 or TRBV12-4 to TRBJ1-1; 7 positions match TRBD1. CDR3 sequence (DNA): TGTGCCAGCAGTCCTCAGGGGCGACAGGGAAGGGGCACTGAAGCTTTCTTT. It codes for CASSPQGRQGRGTEAFF.